This T cell receptor (beta chain) is from a study of metastatic and nonmetastatic thyroid tumors. Study-wide background: The authors compared repertoires across blood and tumor or nodule tissue from malignant and benign thyroid patients.

Nobody among the patients had been given any treatment before thyroid surgery. The study, taken as a whole, reports: Reportedly, malignant thyroid tumors had significantly higher TCR beta diversity than benign nodules, in blood and tumor.

The CDR3 is 17 residues long. After removal of 3 bases from V and 2 bases from J, the junction contained 14 bases not matched to a gene. Germline CDR1 is SGHRS and CDR2 is YFSETQ. Relative to its sample, this clone is medium-sized. The antigen remains unidentified. Original data processing: The study built a papillary thyroid cancer distant-metastasis classifier from CDR3 differences across clinicopathological groups. TCRdb re-processed the PCR reads through MiXCR. None of the V and J calls come from the authors' own analysis; TCRdb made them. The table has roughly 35,000 clones, about 16% seen once. This TCR came from a female donor with papillary thyroid cancer or a benign thyroid nodule (not recorded which). Some clones in this sample may be carry-over from other donors' samples. Source material: blood. The rearrangement links TRBV5-1 to TRBJ2-7; 7 bases match TRBD1. Written as DNA, the CDR3 is TGCGCCAGCAGCTCTCATATTTCCCGGGACAGTGCCTACGAGCAGTACTTC. Translating it yields CASSSHISRDSAYEQYF.